A selection of T cell receptor beta chains follows, all from one sample in a study of T cell responses to AZD1222 COVID-19 vaccine. The protocol was immunoSEQ multiplex PCR, while the TCRdb copy is restricted to in-frame clones and leaves out a portion. The repertoire holds around 150,000 clones, with about 90% as singletons. The sample here was peripheral blood, taken 28 days after the second AZD1222 dose. Source of these receptors: an adult who received the AZD1222 COVID-19 vaccine. Both conserved end residues are trimmed from each CDR3. A D gene is named only where the DNA matches it firmly.

CDR3,D,V,J
SVEEEEINYGYT,-,TRBV29-1,TRBJ1-2
ASSPLQGDRGETQY,TRBD1,TRBV2,TRBJ2-5
ASSQGGNQPQH,-,TRBV4-2,TRBJ1-5
ASSRRKTSTDTQY,-,TRBV7-9,TRBJ2-3
ASSRELEILREKLF,-,TRBV3-1/TRBV3-2,TRBJ1-4
ASSPAPERPDTQY,-,TRBV19,TRBJ2-3
ASSSDRVYNSPLH,TRBD1,TRBV27,TRBJ1-6
ASSAVYGRGNYGYT,-,TRBV27,TRBJ1-2
ASSLVGVGLEPQH,-,TRBV7-2,TRBJ1-5
ASSPRRGSDYGYT,-,TRBV7-2,TRBJ1-2
ASSLASPAGIMNTQY,TRBD2,TRBV27,TRBJ2-3
ASSRPGLAGGPGDTQY,TRBD2,TRBV5-4,TRBJ2-3
ASSRPPTGEETQY,TRBD1,TRBV11-1,TRBJ2-5